Sequencing of this TCR beta chain was carried out in a study of T-cell memory formation after mild COVID-19. General study results and limits: Whereas later expanders leaned CD4+, clones contracting day 15 to 85 showed a balanced CD4/CD8 makeup.

About this clonotype itself: The antigen is undetermined.

TCRdb analysed the 5' RACE reads with MiXCR anew, one entry per CDR3 protein. The table lists about 400,000 distinct CDR3 sequences, around 17% of them singletons, with 20% to 25% in the top ten. The TCR sequence derives from a man aged 18 to 35 who had mild COVID-19 (a few samples of this study predate the infection). Cell type and time point are not known. The sample taken for sequencing was PBMCs or a T cell subset sorted from them (not recorded which).

Written as DNA, the CDR3 is TGTGCCAGCAGCGTAGGTTCCCTTCTGGCGACAGATACGCAGTATTTT. It codes for CASSVGSLLATDTQYF. The V and J genes are TRBV9 and TRBJ2-3; no clear D gene. From germline, CDR1 is SGDLS and CDR2 YYNGEE. The CDR3 is 16 residues long. Trimming cost V 0 bases and J 3 bases, with 14 bases left between them.